The 9 T cell receptor beta chains below come from one sample, sequenced in a study of a mutant IDH1 vaccine in newly diagnosed glioma. Described time point: week 35, safety follow-up. Each dose delivered 300 ug of mutant IDH1 20-mer peptide subcutaneously with imiquimod. Method: immunoSEQ multiplex PCR; TCRdb's copy keeps in-frame clones and lacks some. This sample has about 48,000 clones; around 80% occur once, and the top ten carry around 6.7%. Their target antigens are unknown. The sequencing used PBMCs, collected from a glioma patient whose treatment included an IDH1 peptide vaccine. All receptors derive from a man aged 40-50 years with glioma.

The V gene is TRBV5-1, the J gene TRBJ1-2; 12 bases are a match to TRBD1. Germline V gene data show CDR1 as SGHRS and CDR2 as YFSETQ. CDR3 length: 15 amino acids. Germline trimming cut 2 bases from V and 4 bases from J; bases unmatched to any gene: 3. CDR3 DNA sequence: TGCGCCAGCAGCTTTGGGACAGGGGGCAGCTATGGCTACACCTTC. It yields the protein CASSFGTGGSYGYTF. Together with reference TRBV5-1 and TRBJ1-2, the CDR3 gives the full variable domain: KAGVTQTPRYLIKTRGQQVTLSCSPISGHRSVSWYQQTPGQGLQFLFEYFSETQRNKGNFPGRFSGRQFSNSRSEMNVSTLELGDSALYLCASSFGTGGSYGYTFGSGTRLTVV.

Of note for this clone: At one end the junction does not follow the germline gene, possibly because of a read error. The chain links TRBV6-5 to TRBJ2-7; tentative D call: TRBD1 (6 bases). The CDR3 has 13 residues. CDR1 is MNHEY and CDR2 is SVGAGI in the germline V gene. CDR3 sequence (DNA): TGTGCCAGCAGTCAAGGACAGCTATACGGGCAGTACTTC. This sequence encodes CASSQGQLYGQYF.

The V and J genes are TRBV29-1 and TRBJ2-5; 7 bases align to TRBD2. CDR3 length equals 13 residues. Germline V gene lookup returns CDR1 SQVTM and CDR2 ANQGSEA. Trimming took 7 bases from V and 5 from J; bases not matched to a gene: 10. As DNA, the CDR3 is TGCAGCGCCAACCGGGGGGATCTTGAGACCCAGTACTTC. As protein: CSANRGDLETQYF.

The J gene is TRBJ1-2, the V gene TRBV6-5; possible D gene TRBD1, 6 bases. The CDR3 is made up of 14 amino acids. Germline V gene data show CDR1 as MNHEY and CDR2 as SVGAGI. V was shortened by 0 bases and J by 4 bases, with 9 bases between the two germline ends. The CDR3 protein is CASSYSRGSYGYTF. The CDR3 DNA reads as TGTGCCAGCAGTTACTCCAGGGGAAGCTATGGCTACACCTTC.

The rearrangement uses TRBV7-8 and TRBJ2-3; D gene ambiguous. CDR3 length equals 14 residues. Trimming took 3 bases from V and 3 from J, leaving 10 bases between them. CDR1 is SGHVS, CDR2 FQNEAQ, per germline. CDR3 sequence (DNA): TGTGCCAGCAGCTTCATGCTCGAGACAGATACGCAGTATTTT. It is translated as CASSFMLETDTQYF.

V and J are TRBV27 and TRBJ2-7, with a tentative D call TRBD2 (5 bases). The CDR3 is 15 residues long. Germline V gene data show CDR1 as MNHEY and CDR2 as SMNVEV (reference sequence). V was trimmed by 6 bases and J by 2 bases, leaving 17 bases between them. This CDR3 reads CASRYLSEVPYEQYF. The CDR3 nucleotides read TGTGCCAGCAGATATCTCTCGGAGGTGCCCTACGAGCAGTACTTC.

The CDR3 spells CASSFGDTQYF. CDR3 bases: TGCGCCAGCAGTTTTGGAGATACGCAGTATTTT. The chain employs TRBV10-1 and TRBJ2-3, with D unresolved. Per germline, CDR1 WNHNN and CDR2 SYGVQD (reference sequence). The CDR3 runs 11 residues. V lost 5 bases and J 5 bases, leaving 5 bases between the germline ends.

The genes are TRBV10-2 and TRBJ2-7; 11 positions match TRBD2. Germline V gene data show CDR1 as WSHSY and CDR2 as SAAADI. The V segment lost 11 bases and the J segment 4 bases; nucleotides outside the gene matches: 7. The CDR3 is 13 residues long. The CDR3 is CASAPSGGYEQYF. Here the CDR3 DNA reads TGCGCCTCAGCCCCTAGCGGGGGGTACGAGCAGTACTTC.

This clone was counted between two and nine times. The V gene is TRBV21-1, the J gene TRBJ2-1; TRBD2, the table's D call, lacks a check against the DNA. TRBV21-1 is assigned pseudogene status. This CDR3 is built from 19 residues. In DNA, the CDR3 is TGTGCCAGCAGCAAACGCCACTGGGTGGAGCGGGGGGGCGTCGATGAGCAGTTCTTC. It translates to CASSKRHWVERGGVDEQFF.